This is a list of T cell receptor beta chains from one sample in a study of T cells in Graves' hyperthyroidism and ophthalmopathy. MiXCR, applied by TCRdb to the multiplex PCR reads, yields one record per CDR3 protein. There are some 340,000 distinct CDR3 sequences in the sample; approximately 14% occur only once, and roughly 35% lies in the top ten. The specimen sequenced was blood. All receptors derive from a woman aged 40-49 years with Graves' ophthalmopathy. Each CDR3 is given with its conserved first and last residue. D genes are given only for firm matches. Expanded clones are given a class, and other clones once, few, many or no size at all.

size	D	V	J	CDR3	DNA
NA	NA	TRBV7-9	TRBJ1-2	CASSLTGTGDFGYTF	TGTGCCAGCAGCTTAACGGGTACAGGCGACTTTGGCTACACCTTC
NA	NA	TRBV5-1	TRBJ2-3	CASSPRSSSTDTQYF	TGCGCCAGCAGTCCGCGGAGTTCTAGCACAGATACGCAGTATTTT
few	TRBD1	TRBV18	TRBJ1-6	CASSPGTDYSPLHF	TGTGCCAGCTCACCAGGGACAGACTATTCACCCCTCCACTTT
few	NA	TRBV4-2	TRBJ1-2	CASSRSGAQYGYTF	TGTGCCAGCAGCCGAAGCGGGGCCCAATATGGCTACACCTTC
many	NA	TRBV2	TRBJ2-7	CASSPRLGDYEQYF	TGTGCCAGCAGTCCCCGGTTGGGAGACTACGAGCAGTACTTC
many	NA	TRBV13	TRBJ2-1	CASSTPLGSYNEQFF	TGTGCCAGCAGCACCCCTCTGGGCTCCTACAATGAGCAGTTCTTC
NA	TRBD2	TRBV20-1	TRBJ2-2	CSARRPGLAGNTGELFF	TGCAGTGCTAGGCGGCCTGGGCTAGCGGGAAACACCGGGGAGCTGTTTTTT
many	NA	TRBV20-1	TRBJ2-5	CSGRGGAQLQETQYF	TGCAGTGGCCGGGGCGGGGCGCAACTACAAGAGACCCAGTACTTC
many	NA	TRBV27	TRBJ1-1	CASSLSSGEVNTEAFF	TGTGCCAGCAGTTTATCGTCAGGGGAAGTGAACACTGAAGCTTTCTTT
NA	NA	TRBV20-1	TRBJ2-7	CSARRGALYEQYF	TGCAGTGCTAGAAGGGGGGCGCTTTACGAGCAGTACTTC
many	NA	TRBV12-3/TRBV12-4	TRBJ2-7	CASSYNPHYEQYF	TGTGCCAGCAGTTACAACCCACACTACGAGCAGTACTTC
NA	TRBD2	TRBV7-9	TRBJ2-7	CASSSGGRLYEQYF	TGTGCCAGCAGCAGCGGGGGACGGCTCTACGAGCAGTACTTC
many	NA	TRBV7-9	TRBJ1-1	CASSTLTFMNTEAFF	TGTGCCAGCAGCACCCTCACTTTCATGAACACTGAAGCTTTCTTT
many	NA	TRBV2	TRBJ2-2	CAGGPPNTGELFF	TGTGCCGGGGGCCCTCCGAACACCGGGGAGCTGTTTTTT
NA	NA	TRBV7-9	TRBJ2-1	CAGTRDKYNEQFF	TGTGCCGGAACCCGGGACAAATACAATGAGCAGTTCTTC
NA	NA	TRBV2	TRBJ2-3	CASSWTEIDTQYF	TGTGCCAGCAGTTGGACGGAGATAGATACGCAGTATTTT
many	NA	TRBV6-2/TRBV6-3	TRBJ1-3	CASSYSRPGNTIYF	TGTGCCAGCAGTTACAGTCGTCCAGGAAACACCATATATTTT
few	NA	TRBV20-1	TRBJ2-6	CSAKGIGANVLTF	TGCAGTGCGAAAGGGATTGGGGCCAACGTCCTGACTTTC
many	TRBD1	TRBV2	TRBJ1-6	CASNLQGGVSPLHF	TGTGCCAGCAACTTACAGGGGGGGGTTTCACCCCTCCACTTT
NA	NA	TRBV6-1	TRBJ2-6	CASSEDEASGANALTF	TGTGCCAGCAGTGAAGATGAGGCGTCTGGGGCCAACGCCCTGACTTTC
many	NA	TRBV7-8	TRBJ2-7	CASSLMGQPAYEQYF	TGTGCCAGCAGCTTAATGGGACAACCGGCCTACGAGCAGTACTTC
NA	TRBD2	TRBV5-1	TRBJ2-1	CASRRVAGFDEQFF	TGCGCCAGCCGCCGGGTAGCGGGGTTCGATGAGCAGTTCTTC
few	TRBD2	TRBV5-1	TRBJ2-1	CASSHPLAGDSNEQFF	TGCGCCAGCAGCCATCCCCTAGCGGGAGACTCCAATGAGCAGTTCTTC
NA	TRBD2	TRBV11-2	TRBJ2-1	CASRKGLAGNNEQFF	TGTGCCAGCAGAAAGGGACTAGCGGGGAACAATGAGCAGTTCTTC
NA	TRBD1	TRBV7-7	TRBJ2-5	CASSSLQGKETQYF	TGTGCTAGCAGCTCATTACAGGGGAAGGAGACCCAGTACTTC
NA	NA	TRBV11-2	TRBJ1-3	CAGSLSSGNTIYF	TGTGCCGGCAGCTTAAGCTCTGGAAACACCATATATTTT
many	TRBD1	TRBV28	TRBJ2-5	CAITTGAQETQYF	TGTGCCATCACTACAGGGGCTCAAGAGACCCAGTACTTC
many	NA	TRBV12-3/TRBV12-4	TRBJ1-2	CASSLAGGRYGYTF	TGTGCCAGCAGTTTAGCCGGGGGAAGGTATGGCTACACCTTC
NA	TRBD1	TRBV7-9	TRBJ1-2	CASSYPPAGGSYGYTF	TGTGCCAGCAGTTATCCCCCGGCAGGGGGTAGCTATGGCTACACCTTC
many	NA	TRBV2	TRBJ1-2	CARGGSGGTNYGYTF	TGTGCCCGCGGCGGATCGGGTGGGACCAACTATGGCTACACCTTC
many	NA	TRBV20-1	TRBJ2-3	CRPGTASDTQYF	TGCAGACCCGGGACCGCATCAGATACGCAGTATTTT
many	NA	TRBV16	TRBJ1-2	CASSQSASDFYGYTF	TGTGCCAGCAGCCAATCGGCCAGCGACTTCTATGGCTACACCTTC
many	TRBD1	TRBV27	TRBJ1-1	CASRDRAGGYPEAFF	TGTGCCAGCAGGGATCGGGCAGGGGGGTACCCTGAAGCTTTCTTT
few	TRBD2	TRBV14	TRBJ2-5	CASSRTSGSSQYF	TGTGCCAGCAGCCGGACTAGCGGGAGTTCCCAGTACTTC
few	NA	TRBV28	TRBJ1-1	CASQRDYGTEAFF	TGTGCCAGCCAGCGGGATTATGGCACTGAAGCTTTCTTT
NA	NA	TRBV5-8	TRBJ2-7	CASSQGPSRTYEQYF	TGTGCCAGCAGCCAGGGACCCTCTCGGACCTACGAGCAGTACTTC
many	TRBD1	TRBV12-3/TRBV12-4	TRBJ2-3	CASSRDRGTDTQYF	TGTGCCAGCAGCCGGGACAGGGGGACAGATACGCAGTATTTT
NA	TRBD2	TRBV3-1	TRBJ2-7	CASSPAGLAAYEQYF	TGTGCCAGCAGCCCCGCGGGACTAGCGGCCTACGAGCAGTACTTC
few	TRBD2	TRBV4-1	TRBJ2-7	CASSASLAGVGYEQYF	TGCGCCAGCAGCGCATCCCTAGCGGGAGTAGGATACGAGCAGTACTTC
few	TRBD1	TRBV12-3/TRBV12-4	TRBJ1-2	CASSPTGGFYYGYTF	TGTGCCAGCAGTCCGACAGGGGGGTTTTACTATGGCTACACCTTC
NA	NA	TRBV19	TRBJ2-1	CASRTTYNEQFF	TGTGCCTCCCGGACTACCTACAATGAGCAGTTCTTC
few	NA	TRBV20-1	TRBJ1-5	CSAVGVNSNQPQHF	TGCAGTGCGGTAGGGGTAAATAGCAATCAGCCCCAGCATTTT